This T cell receptor (beta chain) was observed in a study of T-cell reconstitution after alpha-beta-depleted transplantation in children. The sample holds many counts of this clonotype. Using unique molecular identifiers, the investigators prepared the TCRbeta library. TCRdb fed the PCR reads into MiXCR, producing one record per CDR3 protein. The sample lists roughly 300,000 distinct CDR3 sequences; around 10% were seen once. Trimming shortened V by 6 bases and J by 6 bases, and 12 bases separated the two germline ends. The CDR3 is 14 amino acids. CDR1 is MNHEY, CDR2 SVGEGT, per germline. The V call is TRBV6-2 or TRBV6-3, the J call TRBJ1-6, with D tentatively TRBD1 (6 bases). This TCR came from a human donor who donated a stem cell graft to a child with acute lymphoblastic leukemia. The sample in question was PBMCs from the stem cell graft donor, obtained from the stem cell graft. The CDR3 bases are TGTGCCAGCAGACAGGGTTGGCGTAATTCACCCCTCCACTTT. The encoded protein is CASRQGWRNSPLHF.